Listed below are T cell receptor beta chains from one sample, sequenced in a study of blood T cell repertoires in COVID-19. Profiled with immunoSEQ multiplex PCR; TCRdb holds only in-frame clones, not every one. The data show about 50,000 clones, with over 70% seen just once and roughly 13% held by the top ten. The specimen sequenced was peripheral blood. Source of these receptors: a human donor with active COVID-19. The donor label of this sample is uncertain. Both conserved end residues are part of each CDR3. The order of the fields is D gene, V gene, J gene, clone size, CDR3 DNA, CDR3 protein. D genes are given only for firm matches. Clone size is shown for a subset of rows, as once, few, many or a class of expanded clone.

.	TRBV7-2	TRBJ2-3	.	TGTGCCAGCACCCTGAGAGGCCGTAGCACAGATACGCAGTATTTT	CASTLRGRSTDTQYF
TRBD2	TRBV19	TRBJ2-1	.	TGTGCCAGTAGTTCAAGCGGGGGCTGGGGCAATGAGCAGTTCTTC	CASSSSGGWGNEQFF
TRBD1	TRBV5-1	TRBJ1-5	.	TGCGCCAGCAGCGAGGGACAGAAAAATCAGCCCCAGCATTTT	CASSEGQKNQPQHF
.	TRBV9	TRBJ1-1	.	TGTGCCAGCAGCGTAGTGGGTTTCGAGGGCGCTGAAGCTTTCTTT	CASSVVGFEGAEAFF
TRBD2	TRBV28	TRBJ2-7	many	TGTGCCAGCAGTAGCCTAGCGGGAGGCTATCCCTATGGGCAGTACTTC	CASSSLAGGYPYGQYF
.	TRBV5-6	TRBJ1-2	.	TGTGCCAGCGCCGACAGACCCTCAAATTATGGCTACACCTTC	CASADRPSNYGYTF
.	TRBV7-2	TRBJ2-7	.	TGTGCCAGCAGCTTATTGAGCAGGGCGGAATACGAGCAGTACTTC	CASSLLSRAEYEQYF
TRBD1	TRBV10-2	TRBJ2-1	.	TGCGCCAGCAGCCTCTCTCGACAGGGGGATGAGCAGTTCTTC	CASSLSRQGDEQFF
.	TRBV5-1	TRBJ1-4	.	TGCGCCAGCAGCCCTTCAAGACTAACTAATGAAAAACTGTTTTTT	CASSPSRLTNEKLFF
.	TRBV6-1	TRBJ2-1	.	TGTGCCAGCAGTGAGTTTTACCGGCAGGATCGGTATGAGCAGTTCTTC	CASSEFYRQDRYEQFF
.	TRBV6-4	TRBJ2-1	.	TGTGCCAGCAGTGACCCGGGGGTGAACAATGAGCAGTTCTTC	CASSDPGVNNEQFF
.	TRBV23-1	TRBJ2-2	.	TGCGCCAGCAGTCGGTCGGGAGCCGCGAACACCGGGGAGCTGTTTTTT	CASSRSGAANTGELFF
.	TRBV4-3	TRBJ2-1	once	TGCGCCAGCAGCCGAGGTCTCGAGTCGGGCAATGAGCAGTTCTTC	CASSRGLESGNEQFF
TRBD2	TRBV4-1	TRBJ2-3	.	TGCGCCAGCAGCCTCCTCCCGGGACTAGCGGACACAGATACGCAGTATTTT	CASSLLPGLADTDTQYF
.	TRBV15	TRBJ2-3	.	TGTGCCACCAGCAGAGATCGTGCAGATACGCAGTATTTT	CATSRDRADTQYF
TRBD2	TRBV28	TRBJ2-7	.	TGTGCCAGCAGTTTCCGACTAGCGGGACCCCAGGGGTTTGAAGAGCAGTACTTC	CASSFRLAGPQGFEEQYF
.	TRBV5-4	TRBJ2-2	.	TGTGCCAGCAGCGCCCGGACGGGAAACACCGGGGAGCTGTTTTTT	CASSARTGNTGELFF
.	TRBV12-3/TRBV12-4	TRBJ1-2	once	TGTGCCAGCAGCTCTGATGTCCGGGGAGGCTACACCTTC	CASSSDVRGGYTF
.	TRBV5-4	TRBJ2-5	.	TGTGCCAGCAGCTTGTACGGCAGGGGGGTTGGGGCCCAGTACTTC	CASSLYGRGVGAQYF
.	TRBV27	TRBJ2-1	.	TGTGCCAGCAAGGGCGGGGGCACCAACAATGAGCAGTTCTTC	CASKGGGTNNEQFF
TRBD2	TRBV5-5	TRBJ2-7	.	TGTGCCAGCAGCTCCGGACTAGCCTACGAGCAGTACTTC	CASSSGLAYEQYF
.	TRBV9	TRBJ2-6	.	TGTGCCAGCAGCGTAGAAAGACTATCCCAACGCGCTGGGGCCAACGTCCTGACTTTC	CASSVERLSQRAGANVLTF
.	TRBV29-1	TRBJ2-7	.	TGCAGCGTGGAATGGACCGGGGGCTACGAGCAGTACTTC	CSVEWTGGYEQYF
TRBD1	TRBV4-1	TRBJ1-4	.	TGCGCCAGCAGCCAAGAACAGGGGAATGAAAAACTGTTTTTT	CASSQEQGNEKLFF
.	TRBV27	TRBJ2-1	.	TGTGCCAGCAGTGCGATAGCGGTTAGCTCCTACAATGAGCAGTTCTTC	CASSAIAVSSYNEQFF
.	TRBV7-9	TRBJ1-2	.	TGTGCCAGCAGCCCCGAGGTAGGCGGCTACACCTTC	CASSPEVGGYTF
TRBD1	TRBV6-5	TRBJ2-2	.	TGTGCCAGCAGTCGAGGGGGCCCGAACACCGGGGAGCTGTTTTTT	CASSRGGPNTGELFF
TRBD2	TRBV5-1	TRBJ2-7	few	TGCGCCAGCAGCTCGATCCCCCTAGCGGGGGGTATCTACGAGCAGTACTTC	CASSSIPLAGGIYEQYF
.	TRBV6-5	TRBJ2-7	.	TGTGCCAGCAGGCTGGGGCAGGACAACGAGCAGTACTTC	CASRLGQDNEQYF
TRBD2	TRBV5-1	TRBJ2-3	once	TGCGCCAGCAGCTTGTGGCTAGCGGGGGAATGGGAATCAGATACGCAGTATTTT	CASSLWLAGEWESDTQYF
TRBD1	TRBV18	TRBJ1-1	.	TGTGCCAGCTCGCGGGACAGGGGGAACACTGAAGCTTTCTTT	CASSRDRGNTEAFF
.	TRBV5-1	TRBJ2-6	.	TGCGCCAGCAGCTTTGACAGTCACTCTGGGGCCAACGTCCTGACTTTC	CASSFDSHSGANVLTF
.	TRBV11-2	TRBJ2-5	once	TGTGCCAGCAGCGACTCGTTCTTAGAGACCCAGTACTTC	CASSDSFLETQYF
TRBD2	TRBV7-6	TRBJ2-1	.	TGTGCGACGGGAGGAGTTAATGAGCAGTTCTTC	CATGGVNEQFF
.	TRBV5-8	TRBJ2-2	.	TGTGCCAGCAGCAGCTTGGAGTTGGGGCAGACGGGCGGGGAGCTGTTTTTT	CASSSLELGQTGGELFF
TRBD1	TRBV4-1	TRBJ1-4	.	TGCGCCACCCAGCCTCGACAGGGAGGTGAAAAACTGTTTTTT	CATQPRQGGEKLFF
.	TRBV18	TRBJ1-3	once	TGTGCCAGCTCACCAACAGGGCCCCCTGGAAACACCATATATTTT	CASSPTGPPGNTIYF
TRBD1	TRBV10-3	TRBJ1-6	.	TGTGCCACCTGGTGGGACAGGGATGATTCACCCCTCCACTTT	CATWWDRDDSPLHF
.	TRBV28	TRBJ1-2	.	TGTGCCACCGAAATAACTAAGCGATATGGCTACACCTTC	CATEITKRYGYTF
TRBD1	TRBV7-2	TRBJ2-5	few	TGTGCCAGCAGCTTCCGGGACAGGGAGATTCGGACCCAGTACTTC	CASSFRDREIRTQYF
TRBD1	TRBV5-1	TRBJ1-2	.	TGCGCCAGCAGCGAGGGACAGGGAACCCCCTATGGCTACACCTTC	CASSEGQGTPYGYTF